One and the same sample provided the 4 T cell receptor beta chains below, sequenced in a study of blood T cells in healthy people across ages. Primers used in a second PCR of roughly 7 to 12 cycles were a sample-barcoded 5' primer and a J-beta primer mix. TCRdb itself ran the 5' RACE reads through MiXCR, one entry per CDR3 protein. The repertoire holds some 940,000 distinct CDR3 sequences, approximately 32% seen once, with around 9.6% in the top ten. Separately, the same data were catalogued under a study of T cells of mothers and their children.

Sequenced material: blood. The receptors stem from a woman aged 40 to 50 in good health.

The gene calls are TRBV19 and TRBJ2-1, with D possibly matching TRBD1 (5 bases). The ends were cut back, 7 bases at V and 6 bases at J, with 16 bases in the middle. CDR1 is LNHDA and CDR2 is SQIVND in the germline V gene (reference sequence). The CDR3 consists of 14 residues. The CDR3 DNA is TGTGCCAGTACCTTGGGGCAGGTCGGCAATGAGCAGTTCTTC. Residues: CASTLGQVGNEQFF.

The chain joins TRBV11-1 to TRBJ2-5, with 9 bases fitting TRBD2. The CDR3 contains 16 residues. The ends lost 3 bases at V and 4 bases at J; junction bases unmatched: 9. Germline V gene sequence: CDR1 SGHAT, CDR2 FQDESV (reference sequence). CDR3 sequence: CASSLVSRGGGETQYF. The CDR3 DNA reads TGTGCCAGCAGCTTGGTCTCGCGGGGGGGCGGAGAGACCCAGTACTTC.

The chain joins TRBV7-3 to TRBJ1-1; the match to TRBD1 covers 7 bases. After removal of 5 bases from V and 6 bases from J, the junction contained 12 bases not matched to a gene. This CDR3 has 15 amino acids. The germline V gene encodes CDR1 SGHTA and CDR2 FQGTGA. The CDR3 DNA follows: TGTGCCAGCAGCCCCCGACAGGGTGGATTTCCTGAAGCTTTCTTT. This gives the protein CASSPRQGGFPEAFF. The full variable domain, completed using reference TRBV7-3 and TRBJ1-1, is GAGVSQTPSNKVTEKGKYVELRCDPISGHTALYWYRQSLGQGPEFLIYFQGTGAADDSGLPNDRFFAVRPEGSVSTLKIQRTERGDSAVYLCASSPRQGGFPEAFFGQGTRLTVV.

Notes on this clonotype: A read error may explain this, as a much larger clone is one base away. This sequence joins TRBV5-6 and TRBJ2-6, with 7 bases aligning to TRBD2. The CDR3 length is 20 residues. CDR1 and CDR2 (germline): SGHDT, YYEEEE. The V gene end was trimmed by 4 bases and the J gene end by 1 base; junction bases not matched to a gene: 17. Here the CDR3 DNA reads TGTGCCAGCAGCCCCCTGGGAGGGTTCCTATCCGCTTCTGGGGCCAACGTCCTGACTTTC. This codes for CASSPLGGFLSASGANVLTF.